These 10 T cell receptor beta chains originate from one sample sequenced in a study of cytomegalovirus exposure and HLA in healthy donors. In the PCR, 60 Vbeta and 13 Jbeta primers were used. Clones were read by immunoSEQ multiplex PCR, and TCRdb kept only the in-frame ones, dropping some. The sample data list approximately 190,000 clones. The sample comprised PBMCs. The receptors derive from a man under 40 in good health and CMV-seronegative.

The J gene is TRBJ1-2, the V gene TRBV7-9; D unresolved. This CDR3 has 17 residues. V lost 7 bases and J 4 bases, leaving 25 bases between the germline ends. Germline V gene lookup returns CDR1 SEHNR and CDR2 FQNEAQ (reference sequence). The DNA for the CDR3 is TGTGCCAGCAACCTACCGAGCGACCCAAGCGAGCTCTATGGCTACACCTTC. Amino acid sequence: CASNLPSDPSELYGYTF.

This chain connects TRBV6-5 to TRBJ1-2, with D unclear. CDR3 size: 14 residues. Germline CDR1 is MNHEY and CDR2 is SVGAGI. V gave up 4 bases and J gave up 3 bases, with 12 bases separating them. The CDR3 here is CASSLNTADYGYTF. The CDR3 nucleotides are TGTGCCAGCAGTTTGAATACAGCAGACTATGGCTACACCTTC.

The V call is TRBV29-1, the J call TRBJ2-1; tentative D call: TRBD2 (7 bases). Per germline, CDR1 SQVTM and CDR2 ANQGSEA. The V end was cut by 3 bases, the J end by 12 bases, with 15 bases between. The CDR3 is 12 residues long. The CDR3 region has the DNA TGCAGCGTTGATAGGAGGGGGGAGGGGCAGTTCTTC. It codes for CSVDRRGEGQFF.

The chain has TRBV18 and TRBJ1-1; D is perhaps TRBD1 (5 bases). Germline CDR1 KGHSH, CDR2 LQKENI. Trimming removed 3 bases from V and 1 base from J, with 18 bases in between. The CDR3 runs 17 residues. The CDR3 DNA follows: TGTGCCAGCTCACCCTCCGGGGGAGGGGTCGGGAACACTGAAGCTTTCTTT. Its protein product is CASSPSGGGVGNTEAFF.

J is TRBJ1-1 and V is TRBV20-1; tentatively, D is TRBD1 (6 bases). This CDR3 is built from 11 residues. CDR1 and CDR2 (germline): DFQATT, SNEGSKA (reference sequence). V gave up 5 bases and J gave up 10 bases, with 14 bases separating them. CDR3 sequence reads: CSAAIQGRAFF. The CDR3 DNA reads as TGCAGTGCTGCGATACAGGGTAGAGCTTTCTTT.

This rearrangement joins TRBV4-3 to TRBJ2-1; 12 bases align to TRBD2. There are 15 residues in the CDR3. V gave up 4 bases and J gave up 3 bases; unmatched junction bases: 1. CDR1 and CDR2 from the germline V gene are LGHNA and YSLEER. The CDR3, as DNA: TGCGCCAGCAGCCCGGGACTAGCGGGCTACAATGAGCAGTTCTTC. Amino acid sequence: CASSPGLAGYNEQFF.

The chain combines TRBV4-3 with TRBJ2-2; 9 bases line up with TRBD2. The germline V gene has CDR1 LGHNA and CDR2 YSLEER. The CDR3 sequence is 17 residues long. After removal of 0 bases from V and 2 bases from J, the junction contained 4 bases not matched to a gene. The CDR3 DNA follows: TGCGCCAGCAGCCAAGAAGTAGCGGGGGCCAACACCGGGGAGCTGTTTTTT. This translates into CASSQEVAGANTGELFF.

The chain carries TRBV7-2 and TRBJ1-6; possible D gene TRBD1, 5 bases. V shed 1 base and J shed 7 bases, with 11 bases lying between them. The CDR3 extends over 15 amino acids. Germline loops: CDR1 SGHTA, CDR2 FQGNSA. This CDR3 is CASSLVRGMNSPLHF. CDR3 DNA sequence: TGTGCCAGCAGCTTAGTGCGGGGCATGAATTCACCCCTCCACTTT.

CDR3 residues: CASSFSGGSTDTQYF. CDR3 coding DNA: TGTGCCAGCAGCTTTTCGGGAGGCAGCACAGATACGCAGTATTTT. The chain is built from TRBV7-3 and TRBJ2-3; 7 bases match TRBD2. Germline values: CDR1 SGHTA, CDR2 FQGTGA. The CDR3 has 15 amino acids. Trimming cost V 3 bases and J 0 bases; bases outside gene matches: 3.

The chain links TRBV9 to TRBJ2-2; TRBD1 matches at 8 bases. The CDR3 has 15 amino acids. The trim removed 2 bases at V and 5 bases at J, leaving 5 bases unmatched. The germline CDR1 and CDR2 sequences are SGDLS and YYNGEE. In DNA, the CDR3 is TGTGCCAGCAGCGTGCAGGGGGCTGGAACCGGGGAGCTGTTTTTT. This translates into CASSVQGAGTGELFF.